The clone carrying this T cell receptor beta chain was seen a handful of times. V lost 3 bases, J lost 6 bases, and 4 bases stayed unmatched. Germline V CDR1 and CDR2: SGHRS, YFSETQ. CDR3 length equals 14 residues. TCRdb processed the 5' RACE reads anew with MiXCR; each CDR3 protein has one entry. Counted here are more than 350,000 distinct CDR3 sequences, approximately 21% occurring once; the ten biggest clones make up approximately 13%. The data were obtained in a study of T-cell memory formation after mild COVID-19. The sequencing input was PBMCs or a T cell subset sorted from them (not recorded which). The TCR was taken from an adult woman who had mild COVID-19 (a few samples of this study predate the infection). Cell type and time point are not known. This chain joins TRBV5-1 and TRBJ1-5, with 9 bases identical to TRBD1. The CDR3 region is CASSSGGQGQPQHF. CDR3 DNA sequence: TGCGCCAGCAGCTCGGGGGGACAGGGTCAGCCCCAGCATTTT. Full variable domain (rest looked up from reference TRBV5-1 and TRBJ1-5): KAGVTQTPRYLIKTRGQQVTLSCSPISGHRSVSWYQQTPGQGLQFLFEYFSETQRNKGNFPGRFSGRQFSNSRSEMNVSTLELGDSALYLCASSSGGQGQPQHFGDGTRLSIL.